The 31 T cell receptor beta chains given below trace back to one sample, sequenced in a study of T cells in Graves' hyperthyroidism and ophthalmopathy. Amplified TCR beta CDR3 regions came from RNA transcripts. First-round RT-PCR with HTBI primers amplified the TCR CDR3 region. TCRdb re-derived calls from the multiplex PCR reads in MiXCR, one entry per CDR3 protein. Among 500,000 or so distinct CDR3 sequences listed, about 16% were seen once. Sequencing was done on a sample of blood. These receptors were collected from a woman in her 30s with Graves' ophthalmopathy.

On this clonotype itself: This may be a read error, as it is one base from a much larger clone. This CDR3 reads CAGSYQGGNTEAFF. For the CDR3, the DNA is TGTGCCGGCAGTTACCAGGGCGGGAACACTGAAGCTTTCTTT. The rearrangement links TRBV6-2 or TRBV6-3 to TRBJ1-1; TRBD1 might be the D (5 bases). The CDR3 covers 14 residues. Germline V gene lookup returns CDR1 MNHEY and CDR2 SVGEGT.

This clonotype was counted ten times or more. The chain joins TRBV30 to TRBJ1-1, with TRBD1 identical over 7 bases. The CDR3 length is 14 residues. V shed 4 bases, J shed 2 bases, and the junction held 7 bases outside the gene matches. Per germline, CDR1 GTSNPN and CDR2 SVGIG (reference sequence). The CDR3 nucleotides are TGTGCCTGGACGGGGGACAGATATAACACTGAAGCTTTCTTT. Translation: CAWTGDRYNTEAFF.

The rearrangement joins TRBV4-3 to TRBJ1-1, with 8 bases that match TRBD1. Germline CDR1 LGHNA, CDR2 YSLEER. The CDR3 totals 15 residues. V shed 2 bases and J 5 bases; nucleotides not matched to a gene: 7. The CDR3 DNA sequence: TGCGCCAGCAGCCAATTCGCCAGGGGGCGGACTGAAGCTTTCTTT. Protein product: CASSQFARGRTEAFF.

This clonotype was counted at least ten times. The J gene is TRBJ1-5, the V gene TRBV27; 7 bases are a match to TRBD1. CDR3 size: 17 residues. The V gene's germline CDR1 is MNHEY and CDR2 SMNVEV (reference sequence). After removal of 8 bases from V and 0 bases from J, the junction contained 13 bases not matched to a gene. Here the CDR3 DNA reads TGTGCCAGCCGACGGGACAGCATAGTCAATAGCAATCAGCCCCAGCATTTT. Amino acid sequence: CASRRDSIVNSNQPQHF.

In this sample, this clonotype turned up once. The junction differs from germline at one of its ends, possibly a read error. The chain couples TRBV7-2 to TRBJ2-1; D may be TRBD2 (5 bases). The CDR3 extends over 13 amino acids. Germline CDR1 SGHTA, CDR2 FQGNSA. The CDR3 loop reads CAGSLRRGNEQFF. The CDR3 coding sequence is TGTGCCGGCAGCTTACGCCGGGGCAATGAGCAGTTCTTC.

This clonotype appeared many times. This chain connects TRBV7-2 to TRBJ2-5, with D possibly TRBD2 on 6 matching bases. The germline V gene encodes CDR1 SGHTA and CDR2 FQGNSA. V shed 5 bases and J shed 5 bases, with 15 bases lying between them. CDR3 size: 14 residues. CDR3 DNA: TGTGCCAGCAGCCTACGGTGGGGGGAGGAGACCCAGTACTTC. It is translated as CASSLRWGEETQYF.

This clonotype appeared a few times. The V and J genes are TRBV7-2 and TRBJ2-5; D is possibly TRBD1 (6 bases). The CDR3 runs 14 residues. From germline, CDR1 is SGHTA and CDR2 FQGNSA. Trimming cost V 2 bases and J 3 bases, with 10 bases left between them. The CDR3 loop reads CASSLLGHKETQYF. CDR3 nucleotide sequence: TGTGCCAGCAGCTTACTGGGACATAAAGAGACCCAGTACTTC. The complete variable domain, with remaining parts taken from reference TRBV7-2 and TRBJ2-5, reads GAGVSQSPSNKVTEKGKDVELRCDPISGHTALYWYRQSLGQGLEFLIYFQGNSAPDKSGLPSDRFSAERTGGSVSTLTIQRTQQEDSAVYLCASSLLGHKETQYFGPGTRLLVL.

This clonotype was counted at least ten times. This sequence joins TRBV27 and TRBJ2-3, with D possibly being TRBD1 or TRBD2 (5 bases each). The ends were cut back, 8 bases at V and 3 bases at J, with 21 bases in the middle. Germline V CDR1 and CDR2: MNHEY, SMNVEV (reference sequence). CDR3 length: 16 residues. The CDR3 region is CASRNGASRATDTQYF. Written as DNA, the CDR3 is TGTGCCAGCCGAAACGGGGCGAGTAGGGCAACAGATACGCAGTATTTT.

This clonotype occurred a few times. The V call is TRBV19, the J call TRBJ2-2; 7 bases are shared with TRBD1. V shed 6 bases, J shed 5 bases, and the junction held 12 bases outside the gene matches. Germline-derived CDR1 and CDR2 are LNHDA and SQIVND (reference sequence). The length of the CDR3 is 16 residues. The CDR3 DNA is TGTGCCAGTAGCCATCAAGGACAGGATCCTACCGGGGAGCTGTTTTTT. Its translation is CASSHQGQDPTGELFF.

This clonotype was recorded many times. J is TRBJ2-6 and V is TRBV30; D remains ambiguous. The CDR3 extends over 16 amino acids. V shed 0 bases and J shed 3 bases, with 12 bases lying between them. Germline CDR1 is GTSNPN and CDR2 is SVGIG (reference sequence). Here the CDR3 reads CAWSVSIGFGANVLTF. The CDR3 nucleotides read TGTGCCTGGAGTGTATCTATAGGCTTTGGGGCCAACGTCCTGACTTTC.

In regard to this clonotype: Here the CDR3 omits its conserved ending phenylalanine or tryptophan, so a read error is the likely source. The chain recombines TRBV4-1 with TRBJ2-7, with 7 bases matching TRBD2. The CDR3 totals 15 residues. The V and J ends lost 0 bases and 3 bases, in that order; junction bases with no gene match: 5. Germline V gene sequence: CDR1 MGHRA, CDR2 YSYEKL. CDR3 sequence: CASSQDTSVGYEQYS. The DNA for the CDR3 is TGCGCCAGCAGCCAAGATACTAGCGTTGGCTACGAGCAGTACTCC.

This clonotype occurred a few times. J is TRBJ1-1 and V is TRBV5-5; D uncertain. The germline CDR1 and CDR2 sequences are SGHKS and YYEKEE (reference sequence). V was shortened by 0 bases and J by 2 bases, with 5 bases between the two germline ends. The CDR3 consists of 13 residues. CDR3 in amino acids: CASSLADNTEAFF. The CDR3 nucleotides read TGTGCCAGCAGCTTGGCCGACAACACTGAAGCTTTCTTT.

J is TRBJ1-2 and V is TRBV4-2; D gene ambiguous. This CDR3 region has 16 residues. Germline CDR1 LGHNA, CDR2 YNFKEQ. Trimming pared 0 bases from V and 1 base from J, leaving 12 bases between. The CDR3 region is CASSQDRQIFNYGYTF. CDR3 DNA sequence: TGTGCCAGCAGCCAAGATCGGCAGATTTTTAACTATGGCTACACCTTC.

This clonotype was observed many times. CDR3 sequence reads: CASSLEQGARTDTQYF. As DNA, the CDR3 is TGCGCCAGCAGCTTAGAACAGGGGGCTCGCACAGATACGCAGTATTTT. The chain uses TRBV5-1 and TRBJ2-3; 9 positions match TRBD1. CDR3 size: 16 residues. The J segment lost 1 base and the V segment lost 2 bases, leaving 5 bases of the junction unmatched. Germline loops: CDR1 SGHRS, CDR2 YFSETQ.

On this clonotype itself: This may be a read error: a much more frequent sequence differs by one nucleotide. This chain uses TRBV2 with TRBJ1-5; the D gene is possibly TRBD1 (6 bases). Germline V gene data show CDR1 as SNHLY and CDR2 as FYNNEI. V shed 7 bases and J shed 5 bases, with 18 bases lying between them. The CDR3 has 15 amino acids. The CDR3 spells CASTERGGSDQPQHF. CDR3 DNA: TGTGCCAGCACGGAGAGGGGGGGCAGCGATCAGCCCCAGCATTTT.

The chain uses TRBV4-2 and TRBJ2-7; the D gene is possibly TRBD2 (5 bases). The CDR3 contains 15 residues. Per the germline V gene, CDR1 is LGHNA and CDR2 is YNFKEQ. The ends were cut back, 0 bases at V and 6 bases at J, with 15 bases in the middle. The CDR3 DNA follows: TGTGCCAGCAGCCAAGAGAACACCCTAGGAGGCGAGCAGTACTTC. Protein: CASSQENTLGGEQYF.

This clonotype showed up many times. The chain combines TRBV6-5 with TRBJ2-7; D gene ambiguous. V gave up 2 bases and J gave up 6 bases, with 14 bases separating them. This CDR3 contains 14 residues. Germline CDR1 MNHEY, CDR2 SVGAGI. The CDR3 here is CASSYGFQRGEQYF. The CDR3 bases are TGTGCCAGCAGTTACGGATTCCAGCGTGGCGAGCAGTACTTC.

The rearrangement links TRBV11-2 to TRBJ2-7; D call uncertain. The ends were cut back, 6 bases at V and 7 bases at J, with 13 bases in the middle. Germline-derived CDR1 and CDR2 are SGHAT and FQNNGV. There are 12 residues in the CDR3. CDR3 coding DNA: TGTGCCAGCAGTGTGGCCCAAAGGGAGCAGTACTTC. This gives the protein CASSVAQREQYF.

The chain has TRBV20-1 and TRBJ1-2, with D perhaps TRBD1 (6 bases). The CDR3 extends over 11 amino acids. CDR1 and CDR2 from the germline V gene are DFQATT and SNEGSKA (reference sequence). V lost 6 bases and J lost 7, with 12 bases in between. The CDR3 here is CSADSGAGYTF. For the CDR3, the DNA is TGCAGTGCGGACAGCGGGGCTGGCTACACCTTC.

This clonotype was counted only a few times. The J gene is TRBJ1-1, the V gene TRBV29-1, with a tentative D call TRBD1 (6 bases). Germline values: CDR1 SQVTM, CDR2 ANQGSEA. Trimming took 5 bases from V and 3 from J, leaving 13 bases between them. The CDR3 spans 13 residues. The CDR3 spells CSVNGQFYTEAFF. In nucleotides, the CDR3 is TGCAGCGTTAACGGACAGTTCTACACTGAAGCTTTCTTT.

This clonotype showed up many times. The CDR3 protein is CASPPPGLWNTEAFF. CDR3 in DNA: TGTGCCAGCCCTCCGCCGGGACTATGGAACACTGAAGCTTTCTTT. V and J are TRBV28 and TRBJ1-1; a possible D gene is TRBD1 (5 bases). Per germline, CDR1 MDHEN and CDR2 SYDVKM. V dropped 8 bases and J dropped 1 base, with 17 bases sitting between them. This CDR3 is 15 amino acids long.

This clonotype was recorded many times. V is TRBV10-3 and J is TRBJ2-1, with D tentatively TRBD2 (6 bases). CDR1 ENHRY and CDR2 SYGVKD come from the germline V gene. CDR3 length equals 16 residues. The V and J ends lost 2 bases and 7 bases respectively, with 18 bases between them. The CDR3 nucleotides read TGTGCCATCAGTGAGGGAAAAACATCAGGGAGGAATGAGCAGTTCTTC. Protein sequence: CAISEGKTSGRNEQFF.

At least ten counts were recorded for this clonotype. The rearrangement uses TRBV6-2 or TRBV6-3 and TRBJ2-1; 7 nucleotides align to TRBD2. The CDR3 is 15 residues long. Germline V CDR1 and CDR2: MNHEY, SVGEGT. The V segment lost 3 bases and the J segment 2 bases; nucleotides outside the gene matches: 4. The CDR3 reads CASSYELAAYNEQFF. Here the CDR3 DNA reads TGTGCCAGCAGTTATGAGCTAGCGGCCTACAATGAGCAGTTCTTC.

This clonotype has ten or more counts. Here the CDR3 DNA reads TGTGCCAGCAGAAACAGGGAGACTGAAGCTTTCTTT. Translating gives CASRNRETEAFF. The chain uses TRBV7-2 and TRBJ1-1, with D maybe TRBD1 (6 bases). Trimming cost V 6 bases and J 5 bases, with 10 bases left between them. Looked up from germline, CDR1 is SGHTA and CDR2 is FQGNSA. The CDR3 runs 12 residues.

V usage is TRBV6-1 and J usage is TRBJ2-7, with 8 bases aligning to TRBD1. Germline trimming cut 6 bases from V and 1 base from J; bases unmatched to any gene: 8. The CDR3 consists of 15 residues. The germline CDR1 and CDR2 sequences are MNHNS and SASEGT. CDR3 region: CASSQDRVGSYEQYF. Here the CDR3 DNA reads TGTGCCAGCAGCCAGGACAGGGTGGGGTCCTACGAGCAGTACTTC.

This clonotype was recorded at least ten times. The CDR3 DNA sequence: TGTGCCAGCAGAACGAGGGCGGGGACCCCTCAAGAGACCCAGTACTTC. Protein product: CASRTRAGTPQETQYF. The rearrangement joins TRBV6-1 to TRBJ2-5; D may be TRBD2 (6 bases). Trimming cost V 6 bases and J 2 bases, with 19 bases left between them. CDR3 length equals 16 residues. Germline CDR1 is MNHNS and CDR2 is SASEGT.

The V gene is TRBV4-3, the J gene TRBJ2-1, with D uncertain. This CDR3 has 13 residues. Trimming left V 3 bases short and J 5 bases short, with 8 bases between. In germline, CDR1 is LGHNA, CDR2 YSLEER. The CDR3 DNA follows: TGCGCCAGCAGCCATTCTAAAAACAATGAGCAGTTCTTC. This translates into CASSHSKNNEQFF.

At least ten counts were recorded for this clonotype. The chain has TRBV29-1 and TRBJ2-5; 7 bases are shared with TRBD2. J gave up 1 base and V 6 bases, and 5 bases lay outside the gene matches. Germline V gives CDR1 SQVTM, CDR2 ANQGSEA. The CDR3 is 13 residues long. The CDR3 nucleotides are TGCAGCGTCGGGGCTAGCGGCCAAGAGACCCAGTACTTC. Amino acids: CSVGASGQETQYF. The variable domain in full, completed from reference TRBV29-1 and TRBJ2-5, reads SAVISQKPSRDICQRGTSLTIQCQVDSQVTMMFWYRQQPGQSLTLIATANQGSEATYESGFVIDKFPISRPNLTFSTLTVSNMSPEDSSIYLCSVGASGQETQYFGPGTRLLVL.

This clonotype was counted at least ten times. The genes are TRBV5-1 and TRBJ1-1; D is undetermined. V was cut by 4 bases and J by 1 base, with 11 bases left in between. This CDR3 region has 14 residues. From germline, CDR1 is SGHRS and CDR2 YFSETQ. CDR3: CASSTDGWNTEAFF. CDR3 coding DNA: TGCGCCAGCAGCACGGACGGATGGAACACTGAAGCTTTCTTT.

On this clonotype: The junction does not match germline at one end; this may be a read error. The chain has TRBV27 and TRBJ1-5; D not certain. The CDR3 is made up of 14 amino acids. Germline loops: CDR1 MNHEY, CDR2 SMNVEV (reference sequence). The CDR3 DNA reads TGTGCCAGCAGTCCTACAGTTAGCAATCAGTCCCAGCATTTT. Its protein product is CASSPTVSNQSQHF.

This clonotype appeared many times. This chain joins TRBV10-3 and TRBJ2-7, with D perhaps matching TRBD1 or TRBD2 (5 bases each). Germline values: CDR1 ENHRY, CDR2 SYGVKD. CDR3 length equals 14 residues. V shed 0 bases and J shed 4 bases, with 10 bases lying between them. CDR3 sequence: CAISESGPRYEQYF. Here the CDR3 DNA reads TGTGCCATCAGTGAGTCGGGACCGCGGTACGAGCAGTACTTC.